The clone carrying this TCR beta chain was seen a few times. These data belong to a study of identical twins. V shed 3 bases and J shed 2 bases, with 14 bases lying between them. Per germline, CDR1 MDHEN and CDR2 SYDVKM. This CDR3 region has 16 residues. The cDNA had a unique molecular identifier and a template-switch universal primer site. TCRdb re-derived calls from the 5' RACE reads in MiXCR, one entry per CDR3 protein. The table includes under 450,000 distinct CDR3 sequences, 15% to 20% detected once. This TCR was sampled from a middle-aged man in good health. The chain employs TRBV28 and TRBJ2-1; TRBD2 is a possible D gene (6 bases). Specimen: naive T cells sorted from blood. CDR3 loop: CASSFNGGAPYNEQFF. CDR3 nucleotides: TGTGCCAGCAGTTTCAATGGAGGGGCCCCCTACAATGAGCAGTTCTTC.